This TCR beta chain is drawn from a study of shared clonotypes between healthy human individuals. Overall study context: Donor ages ranged 18 to 49 years: a couple of women, a few men. Study-wide results and caveats: Donors were few, which limited the genetic and exposure-history diversity represented. Against clonotypes common to all four donors, non-shared ones had lower generation probabilities.

Assay: immunoSEQ multiplex PCR; the TCRdb copy retains only in-frame clones and omits some. The table shows millions of clones, with more than 80% occurring only once. The donors were all Caucasian adults (living in Nashville, Tennessee). Turning to this clone: The antigen is not known.

Sequenced: naive CD4+ T cells sorted from blood. Subset meaning: CD45RA+ positively selected. The source is a young man in good health.

The DNA for the CDR3 is TGTGCCTGGAGCTACAGCTACGAGCAGTACTTC. Translation: CAWSYSYEQYF. The rearrangement links TRBV30 to TRBJ2-7; no clear D. V lost 3 bases and J 3 bases, leaving 6 bases between the germline ends. The CDR3 is 11 residues long. Germline CDR1 GTSNPN, CDR2 SVGIG (reference sequence). Looking up the rest from reference TRBV30 and TRBJ2-7 gives the full variable domain: SQTIHQWPATLVQPVGSPLSLECTVEGTSNPNLYWYRQAAGRGLQLLFYSVGIGQISSEVPQNLSASRPQDRQFILSSKKLLLSDSGFYLCAWSYSYEQYFGPGTRLTVT.